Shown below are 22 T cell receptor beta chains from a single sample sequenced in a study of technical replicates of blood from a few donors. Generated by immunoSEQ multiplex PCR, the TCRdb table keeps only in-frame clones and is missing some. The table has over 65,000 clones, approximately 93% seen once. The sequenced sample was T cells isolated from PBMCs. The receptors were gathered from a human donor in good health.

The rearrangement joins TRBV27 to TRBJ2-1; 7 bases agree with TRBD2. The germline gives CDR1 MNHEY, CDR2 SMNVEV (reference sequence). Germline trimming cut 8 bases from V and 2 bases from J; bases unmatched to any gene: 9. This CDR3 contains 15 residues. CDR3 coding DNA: TGTGCCAGCTCCGGGGGGACCAGCCCCTACAATGAGCAGTTCTTC. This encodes CASSGGTSPYNEQFF.

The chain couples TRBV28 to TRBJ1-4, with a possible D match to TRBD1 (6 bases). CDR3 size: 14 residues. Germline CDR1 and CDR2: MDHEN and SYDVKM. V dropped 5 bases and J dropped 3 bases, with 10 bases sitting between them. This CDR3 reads CASSRDTANEKLFF. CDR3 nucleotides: TGTGCCAGCAGTCGGGACACAGCTAATGAAAAACTGTTTTTT.

In nucleotides, the CDR3 is TGCAGCGTTGTCGGCTCCAATTCAGGGGCACTTAACTATGGCTACACCTTC. Amino acid sequence: CSVVGSNSGALNYGYTF. The rearrangement uses TRBV29-1 and TRBJ1-2, with D possibly TRBD1 on 6 matching bases. V shed 4 bases and J shed 1 base, with 22 bases lying between them. The CDR3 covers 17 residues. The V gene's germline CDR1 is SQVTM and CDR2 ANQGSEA.

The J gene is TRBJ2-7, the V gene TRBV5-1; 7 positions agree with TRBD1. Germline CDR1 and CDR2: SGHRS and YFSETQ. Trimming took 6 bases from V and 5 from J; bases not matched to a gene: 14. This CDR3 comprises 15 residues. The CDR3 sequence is CASKLHGTVVDEQYF. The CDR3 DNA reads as TGCGCCAGCAAACTTCACGGGACAGTGGTTGACGAGCAGTACTTC.

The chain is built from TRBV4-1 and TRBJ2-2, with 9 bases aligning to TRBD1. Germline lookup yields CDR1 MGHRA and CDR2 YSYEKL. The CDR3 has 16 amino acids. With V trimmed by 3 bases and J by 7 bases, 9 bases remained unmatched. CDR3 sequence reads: CASSQQGTGLVGELFF. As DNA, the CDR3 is TGCGCCAGCAGCCAGCAAGGGACAGGGTTAGTCGGGGAGCTGTTTTTT.

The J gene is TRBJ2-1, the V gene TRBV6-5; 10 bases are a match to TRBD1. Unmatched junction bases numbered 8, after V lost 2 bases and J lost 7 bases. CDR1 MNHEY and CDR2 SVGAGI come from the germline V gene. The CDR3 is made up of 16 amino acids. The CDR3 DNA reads TGTGCCAGCAGTTACCCCCGGGACAGGGGAGGGAATGAGCAGTTCTTC. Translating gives CASSYPRDRGGNEQFF.

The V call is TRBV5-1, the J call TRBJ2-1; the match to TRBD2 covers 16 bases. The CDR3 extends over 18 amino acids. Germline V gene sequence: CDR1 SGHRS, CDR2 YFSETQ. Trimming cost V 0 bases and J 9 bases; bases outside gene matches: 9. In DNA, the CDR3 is TGCGCCAGCAGCTTGGAGGGGACTAGCGGGGGGGTTCCATCTGAGCAGTTCTTC. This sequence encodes CASSLEGTSGGVPSEQFF.

The DNA of the CDR3 is TGTGCCAGCCAAAAAGCCGTTTATAGCAATCAGCCCCAGCATTTT. Amino acids: CASQKAVYSNQPQHF. The chain recombines TRBV5-8 with TRBJ1-5; unclear D gene. V dropped 7 bases and J dropped 0 bases, with 14 bases sitting between them. Germline assignment: CDR1 SGHTS and CDR2 YDEGEE. The CDR3 totals 15 residues.

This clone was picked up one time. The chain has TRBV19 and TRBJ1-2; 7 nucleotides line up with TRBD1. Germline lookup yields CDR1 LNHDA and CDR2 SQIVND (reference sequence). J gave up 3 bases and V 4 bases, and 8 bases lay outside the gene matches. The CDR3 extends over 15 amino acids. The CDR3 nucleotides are TGTGCCAGTAGTAACCGGGACAGCTGGGACTATGGCTACACCTTC. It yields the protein CASSNRDSWDYGYTF.

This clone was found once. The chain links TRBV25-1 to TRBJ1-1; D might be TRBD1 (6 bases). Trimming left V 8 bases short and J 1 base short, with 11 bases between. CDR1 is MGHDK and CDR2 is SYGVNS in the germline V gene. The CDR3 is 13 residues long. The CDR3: CASRMTGNTEAFF. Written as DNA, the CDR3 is TGTGCCAGCCGAATGACAGGGAACACTGAAGCTTTCTTT.

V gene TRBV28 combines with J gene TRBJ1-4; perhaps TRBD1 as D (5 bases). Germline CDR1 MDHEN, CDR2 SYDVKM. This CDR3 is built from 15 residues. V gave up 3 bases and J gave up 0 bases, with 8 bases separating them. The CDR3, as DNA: TGTGCCAGCAGTTTGGGGGGGGCAACTAATGAAAAACTGTTTTTT. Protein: CASSLGGATNEKLFF.

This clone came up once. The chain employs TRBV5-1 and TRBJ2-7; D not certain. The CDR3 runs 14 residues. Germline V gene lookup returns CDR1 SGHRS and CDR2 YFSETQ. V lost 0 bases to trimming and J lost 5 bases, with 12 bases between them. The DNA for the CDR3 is TGCGCCAGCAGCTTGGGAGAGAAGCCCCACGAGCAGTACTTC. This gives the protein CASSLGEKPHEQYF.

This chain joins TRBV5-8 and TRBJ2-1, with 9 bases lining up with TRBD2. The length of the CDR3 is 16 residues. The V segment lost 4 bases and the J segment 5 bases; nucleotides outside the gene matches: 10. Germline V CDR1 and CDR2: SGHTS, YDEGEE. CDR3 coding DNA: TGTGCCAGCAGCCCGAGGGGGACTAGCTGGAACAATGAGCAGTTCTTC. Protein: CASSPRGTSWNNEQFF.

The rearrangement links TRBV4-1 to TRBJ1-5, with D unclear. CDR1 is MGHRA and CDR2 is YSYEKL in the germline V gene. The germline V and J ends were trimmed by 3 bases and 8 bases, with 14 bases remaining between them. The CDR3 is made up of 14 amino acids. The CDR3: CASSQREGLEPQHF. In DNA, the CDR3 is TGCGCCAGCAGCCAGAGGGAGGGCCTGGAGCCCCAGCATTTT.

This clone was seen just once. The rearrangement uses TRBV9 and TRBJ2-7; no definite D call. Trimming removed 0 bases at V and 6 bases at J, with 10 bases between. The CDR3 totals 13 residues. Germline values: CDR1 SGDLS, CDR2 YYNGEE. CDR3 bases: TGTGCCAGCAGCGTAGCTATGACGGGCGAGCAGTACTTC. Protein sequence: CASSVAMTGEQYF. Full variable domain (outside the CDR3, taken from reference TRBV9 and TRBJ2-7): DSGVTQTPKHLITATGQRVTLRCSPRSGDLSVYWYQQSLDQGLQFLIQYYNGEERAKGNILERFSAQQFPDLHSELNLSSLELGDSALYFCASSVAMTGEQYFGPGTRLTVT.

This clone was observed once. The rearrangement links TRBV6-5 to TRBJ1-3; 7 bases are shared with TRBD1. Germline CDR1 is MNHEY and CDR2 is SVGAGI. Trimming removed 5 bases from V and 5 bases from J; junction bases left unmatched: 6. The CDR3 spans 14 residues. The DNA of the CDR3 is TGTGCCAGCAGTCCAACGACAGGGAGAAACACCATATATTTT. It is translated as CASSPTTGRNTIYF.

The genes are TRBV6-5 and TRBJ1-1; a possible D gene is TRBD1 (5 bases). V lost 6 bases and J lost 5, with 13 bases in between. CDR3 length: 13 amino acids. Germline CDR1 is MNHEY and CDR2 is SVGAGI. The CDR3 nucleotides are TGTGCCAGCAGGCCCGGGGGGTCAACTGAAGCTTTCTTT. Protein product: CASRPGGSTEAFF.

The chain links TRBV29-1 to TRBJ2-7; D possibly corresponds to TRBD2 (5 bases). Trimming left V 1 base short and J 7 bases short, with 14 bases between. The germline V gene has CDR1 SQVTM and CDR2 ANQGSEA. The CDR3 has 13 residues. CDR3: CSVEGAPRREQYF. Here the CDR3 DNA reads TGCAGCGTTGAAGGGGCTCCAAGGAGGGAGCAGTACTTC.

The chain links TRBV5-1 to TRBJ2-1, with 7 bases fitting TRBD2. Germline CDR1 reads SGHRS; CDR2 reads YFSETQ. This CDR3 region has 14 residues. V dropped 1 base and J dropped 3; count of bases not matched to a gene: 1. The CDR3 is CASSLPSGYNEQFF. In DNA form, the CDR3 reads TGCGCCAGCAGCTTGCCTAGCGGCTACAATGAGCAGTTCTTC.

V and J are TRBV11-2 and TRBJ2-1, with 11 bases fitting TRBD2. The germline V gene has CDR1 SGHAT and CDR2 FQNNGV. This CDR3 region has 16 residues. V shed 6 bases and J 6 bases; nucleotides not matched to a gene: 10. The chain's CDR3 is CASRVPGLAGGNEQFF. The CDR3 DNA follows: TGTGCCAGCAGAGTGCCCGGGCTAGCGGGGGGCAATGAGCAGTTCTTC.

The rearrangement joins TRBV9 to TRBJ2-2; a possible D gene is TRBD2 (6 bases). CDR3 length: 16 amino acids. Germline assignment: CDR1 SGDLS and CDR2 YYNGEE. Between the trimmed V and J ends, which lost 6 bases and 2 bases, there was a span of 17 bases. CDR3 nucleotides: TGTGCCAGCACCCCATCGGGACTTTCTAACACCGGGGAGCTGTTTTTT. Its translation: CASTPSGLSNTGELFF.

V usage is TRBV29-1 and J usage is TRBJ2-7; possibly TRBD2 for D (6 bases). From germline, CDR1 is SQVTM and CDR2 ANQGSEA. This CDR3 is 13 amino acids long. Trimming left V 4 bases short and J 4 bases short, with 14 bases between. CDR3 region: CSVGSGTSYEQYF. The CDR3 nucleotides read TGCAGCGTTGGATCCGGGACTTCTTACGAGCAGTACTTC.